This entry describes one T cell receptor beta chain. The sample comes from a study of blood T cell repertoires in COVID-19. Looking at the study overall: Sites across the United States, Italy and Spain contributed samples from acute and convalescent COVID-19. From T cells, B-cell-depleted T cells, or PBMCs came the material, which was cDNA or gDNA.

V was cut by 7 bases and J by 2 bases, with 9 bases left in between. CDR3 length equals 12 residues. Germline loops: CDR1 SNHLY, CDR2 FYNNEI. Original methodology: Researchers report that nucleated cell counts were estimated from reference gene primer amplification. Some clones are missing from TCRdb's copy, which holds only in-frame ones; the method was immunoSEQ multiplex PCR. Clone size and the V and J calls come from that table; the DNA yielded D and trimming. The table shows about 170,000 clones, with around 83% occurring only once. Sequencing was done on a sample of peripheral blood. The chain uses TRBV2 and TRBJ2-7, with a possible D match to TRBD2 (5 bases). This receptor was taken from a woman of 80 years or more in a cohort sampled during active or convalescent COVID-19. The DNA for the CDR3 is TGTGCCAGCAAAGCGGATACCTACGAGCAGTACGTC. It yields the protein CASKADTYEQYV.